The rows below give T cell receptor beta chains drawn from one sample of a study of immune evolution from preneoplasia to lung adenocarcinoma. Sequencing was performed with immunoSEQ multiplex PCR; in TCRdb, only in-frame clones are kept and a portion is missing. Among approximately 7,000 clones listed, roughly 80% were seen once. The sample comprised FFPE invasive lung adenocarcinoma tissue. The receptor source for this set is a person aged 55 to 70 with lung adenocarcinoma. Each CDR3 is given with its conserved first and last residue. D genes are given only for firm matches. Clone size appears in some rows only: once, few, many, or a class for an expanded clone.

j_gene,v_gene,d_gene,len,abundance,CDR3aa,CDR3nt
TRBJ2-1,TRBV30,TRBD1,15,once,CAWSRPGTDYNEQFF,TGTGCCTGGAGTAGACCCGGGACAGACTACAATGAGCAGTTCTTC
TRBJ2-7,TRBV11-2,TRBD1,14,few,CASRSSGRGYEQYF,TGTGCCAGCAGGAGTTCTGGCAGGGGGTACGAGCAGTACTTC
TRBJ2-3,TRBV6-1,.,14,few,CASSQNAVTDTQYF,TGTGCCAGCAGCCAAAACGCGGTCACAGATACGCAGTATTTT
TRBJ2-7,TRBV27,.,15,few,CASRAKNRATYEQYF,TGTGCCAGCAGAGCAAAAAACAGGGCTACCTACGAGCAGTACTTC
TRBJ2-5,TRBV7-9,.,14,.,CASSRARRIETQYF,TGTGCCAGCAGCCGAGCCAGGAGGATCGAGACCCAGTACTTC
TRBJ2-2,TRBV28,TRBD2,19,.,CASSLIGAGGQRSTGELFF,TGTGCCAGCAGTTTAATAGGAGCGGGAGGTCAACGTAGCACCGGGGAGCTGTTTTTT
TRBJ1-1,TRBV5-1,.,14,.,CASSLESGVTEAFF,TGCGCCAGCAGCTTGGAATCAGGGGTAACTGAAGCTTTCTTT
TRBJ2-6,TRBV4-1,TRBD2,20,.,CASSQVPGTSGYSGANVLTF,TGCGCCAGCAGCCAAGTCCCCGGGACTAGCGGTTACTCTGGGGCCAACGTCCTGACTTTC
TRBJ1-2,TRBV2,.,13,.,CASSLGLWDGYTF,TGTGCCAGCAGTCTGGGTCTATGGGATGGCTACACCTTC
TRBJ2-1,TRBV20-1,.,11,.,CRPDIYNEQFF,TGCAGGCCGGACATCTACAATGAGCAGTTCTTC
TRBJ1-2,TRBV28,.,12,.,CASTSQGHGYTF,TGTGCCAGCACGTCACAGGGTCATGGCTACACCTTC
TRBJ1-2,TRBV29-1,.,12,.,CSVEAGGGGYTF,TGCAGCGTGGAGGCGGGGGGCGGTGGCTACACCTTC
TRBJ2-7,TRBV7-8,TRBD2,14,.,CASSSTSGSREQYF,TGTGCCAGCAGCTCGACTAGCGGGAGTCGTGAGCAGTACTTC
TRBJ2-7,TRBV5-1,TRBD2,14,.,CASSLGGASGEQYF,TGCGCCAGCAGCTTGGGAGGGGCTAGCGGCGAGCAGTACTTC
TRBJ2-1,TRBV7-2,.,15,.,CASSSGTSTYNEQFF,TGTGCCAGCAGCAGCGGGACAAGTACCTACAATGAGCAGTTCTTC
TRBJ1-5,TRBV7-2,TRBD1,16,.,CASSLAGTGTGQPQHF,TGTGCCAGCAGCTTAGCTGGGACAGGGACGGGTCAGCCCCAGCATTTT
TRBJ1-1,TRBV7-2,.,11,.,CASSFHTEAFF,TGTGCCAGCAGCTTCCACACTGAAGCTTTCTTT
TRBJ2-1,TRBV5-1,.,16,.,CASSLVAVSSYNEQFF,TGCGCCAGCAGCTTGGTCGCGGTTAGCTCCTACAATGAGCAGTTCTTC
TRBJ2-5,TRBV2,TRBD2,16,large,CASSDPDGEGEETQYF,TGTGCCAGCAGTGACCCCGATGGGGAGGGAGAAGAGACCCAGTACTTC
TRBJ2-3,TRBV9,TRBD2,14,.,CASSAGGSTDTQYF,TGTGCCAGCAGCGCGGGGGGAAGCACAGATACGCAGTATTTT
TRBJ2-2,TRBV28,TRBD1,20,few,CASSSRVVPRQGAATGELFF,TGTGCCAGCAGTTCACGTGTGGTACCGAGACAGGGGGCGGCCACCGGGGAGCTGTTTTTT
TRBJ2-3,TRBV30,TRBD2,16,.,CAWSRGGGRAADTQYF,TGTGCCTGGAGTCGGGGCGGCGGGAGGGCGGCAGATACGCAGTATTTT
TRBJ2-1,TRBV27,TRBD2,15,.,CASSQRTSGSNEQFF,TGTGCCAGCAGTCAAAGGACTAGCGGGAGCAATGAGCAGTTCTTC
TRBJ2-3,TRBV5-1,.,13,once,CASSLVPTDTQYF,TGCGCCAGCAGCTTGGTGCCCACAGATACGCAGTATTTT
TRBJ1-2,TRBV6-1,TRBD1,15,.,CASSRDRDANYGYTF,TGTGCCAGCAGCCGGGACAGGGACGCTAACTATGGCTACACCTTC
TRBJ1-1,TRBV6-6,.,13,.,CASRSSTVTEAFF,TGTGCCAGCAGATCCAGCACAGTCACTGAAGCTTTCTTT
TRBJ2-5,TRBV30,.,11,few,CAWGKGETQYF,TGTGCCTGGGGAAAAGGAGAGACCCAGTACTTC